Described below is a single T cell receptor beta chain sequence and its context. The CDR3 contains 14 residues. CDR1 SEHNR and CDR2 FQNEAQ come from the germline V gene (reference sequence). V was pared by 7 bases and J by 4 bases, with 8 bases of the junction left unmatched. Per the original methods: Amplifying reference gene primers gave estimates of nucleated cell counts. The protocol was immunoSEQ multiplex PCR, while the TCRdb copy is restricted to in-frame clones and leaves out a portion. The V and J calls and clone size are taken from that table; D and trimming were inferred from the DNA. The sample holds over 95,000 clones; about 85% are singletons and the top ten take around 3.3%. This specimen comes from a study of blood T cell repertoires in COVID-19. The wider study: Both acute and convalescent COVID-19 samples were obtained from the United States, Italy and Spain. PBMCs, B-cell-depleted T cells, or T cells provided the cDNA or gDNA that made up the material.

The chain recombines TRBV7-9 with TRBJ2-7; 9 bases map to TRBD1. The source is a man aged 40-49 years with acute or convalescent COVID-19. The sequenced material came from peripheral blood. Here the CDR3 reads CASTAGTGSYEQYF. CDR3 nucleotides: TGTGCCAGCACTGCGGGGACAGGGTCTTACGAGCAGTACTTC.